The 25 T cell receptor beta chains below come from one sample, sequenced in a study of T cell changes during pregnancy in multiple sclerosis. Sequencing was performed with immunoSEQ multiplex PCR; in TCRdb, only in-frame clones are kept and a portion is missing. The sample lists around 80,000 clones; roughly 92% were seen once. The source material was peripheral blood, sampled before pregnancy. The source is a female donor with multiple sclerosis, enrolled in a pregnancy study.

The gene calls are TRBV9 and TRBJ2-7; D is ambiguous. The CDR3 runs to 13 residues. The V end lost 0 bases, the J end lost 2 bases, and 6 bases lay between the germline ends. Germline-derived CDR1 and CDR2 are SGDLS and YYNGEE. The chain's CDR3 is CASSVGGPYEQYF. In DNA, the CDR3 is TGTGCCAGCAGCGTAGGCGGTCCCTACGAGCAGTACTTC.

The chain recombines TRBV7-3 with TRBJ2-7; weak D call: TRBD2 (5 bases). CDR1 is SGHTA and CDR2 is FQGTGA in the germline V gene. The CDR3 covers 14 residues. The germline V and J ends were trimmed by 0 bases and 1 base, with 7 bases remaining between them. The CDR3 sequence is CASSLTGSSYEQYF. The DNA of the CDR3 is TGTGCCAGCAGCTTAACTGGGAGTTCCTACGAGCAGTACTTC.

This rearrangement joins TRBV10-2 to TRBJ2-7; a possible D gene is TRBD1 (5 bases). The germline V gene has CDR1 WSHSY and CDR2 SAAADI. V was clipped by 10 bases and J by 0 bases, with 13 bases between them. The CDR3 has 13 amino acids. Here the CDR3 reads CATNRGSSYEQYF. The CDR3 bases are TGCGCCACTAATAGGGGCTCCTCCTACGAGCAGTACTTC.

The chain joins TRBV10-3 to TRBJ1-3; 8 positions match TRBD1. CDR1 ENHRY and CDR2 SYGVKD come from the germline V gene. The CDR3 is made up of 14 amino acids. The J segment lost 2 bases and the V segment lost 3 bases, leaving 0 bases of the junction unmatched. As DNA, the CDR3 is TGTGCCATCAGTGAACAGGGGGCTGGAAACACCATATATTTT. Amino acid sequence: CAISEQGAGNTIYF.

The J gene is TRBJ1-6, the V gene TRBV28; tentative D call: TRBD1 (5 bases). Germline V gene sequence: CDR1 MDHEN, CDR2 SYDVKM. The CDR3 runs to 14 residues. V was cut by 4 bases and J by 7 bases, with 11 bases left in between. The CDR3 bases are TGTGCCAGCAGTTCCACCCCAGGGAATTCACCCCTCCACTTT. Protein: CASSSTPGNSPLHF.

This chain connects TRBV28 to TRBJ1-1; 11 bases are shared with TRBD1. Per germline, CDR1 MDHEN and CDR2 SYDVKM. The ends lost 6 bases at V and 4 bases at J; junction bases unmatched: 10. This CDR3 is built from 16 residues. The CDR3 sequence is CASSLGQGATGTEAFF. For the CDR3, the DNA is TGTGCCAGCAGCCTCGGACAGGGGGCAACGGGCACTGAAGCTTTCTTT.

The rearrangement joins TRBV6-1 to TRBJ1-1, with TRBD1 identical over 7 bases. V was pared by 4 bases and J by 4 bases, with 9 bases of the junction left unmatched. Germline V lookup: CDR1 MNHNS, CDR2 SASEGT. CDR3 length equals 15 residues. The CDR3 nucleotides are TGTGCCAGCAGTGCTTTAGGGGGCGGAGGCACTGAAGCTTTCTTT. It encodes CASSALGGGGTEAFF.

The V call is TRBV28, the J call TRBJ2-3; D gene ambiguous. Deletions cut 8 bases from V and 2 bases from J, with 11 bases between. Germline V gene data show CDR1 as MDHEN and CDR2 as SYDVKM. The CDR3 covers 13 residues. The CDR3 loop is CASATTTTDTQYF. Here the CDR3 DNA reads TGTGCCAGCGCGACAACCACCACAGATACGCAGTATTTT.

The V call is TRBV19, the J call TRBJ2-2; no reliable D call. This CDR3 has 14 residues. Between the trimmed V and J ends, which lost 5 bases and 3 bases, there was a span of 10 bases. The V gene's germline CDR1 is LNHDA and CDR2 SQIVND (reference sequence). The CDR3 region has the DNA TGTGCCAGTAGTCCCCCGGCGGACACCGGGGAGCTGTTTTTT. Translating gives CASSPPADTGELFF.

The sample holds one count of this clone. The chain couples TRBV19 to TRBJ2-1; 8 bases align to TRBD1. Trimming at V came to 3 bases and at J to 8 bases, leaving 15 bases not matched to a gene. The CDR3 is 17 residues long. Germline CDR1 LNHDA, CDR2 SQIVND (reference sequence). The CDR3 sequence: CASSIDTGGGLADEQFF. CDR3 DNA: TGTGCCAGTAGTATCGATACAGGGGGTGGGTTAGCGGATGAGCAGTTCTTC.

V gene TRBV7-6 combines with J gene TRBJ2-2, with 11 bases matching TRBD1. CDR3 length equals 16 residues. V lost 6 bases, J lost 7 bases, and 10 bases stayed unmatched. The germline V gene has CDR1 SGHVS and CDR2 FNYEAQ. CDR3 nucleotide sequence: TGTGCCAGCAGATCCGGACAGGGGGCGTCTGACGGGGAGCTGTTTTTT. The encoded protein is CASRSGQGASDGELFF.

The CDR3 region is CASSLTSGNPYNEQFF. Written as DNA, the CDR3 is TGTGCCAGCAGCCTTACAAGCGGGAACCCCTACAATGAGCAGTTCTTC. The chain carries TRBV7-9 and TRBJ2-1; 7 bases match TRBD2. This CDR3 spans 16 amino acids. CDR1 and CDR2 from the germline V gene are SEHNR and FQNEAQ (reference sequence). Germline trimming cut 5 bases from V and 2 bases from J; bases unmatched to any gene: 9.

The rearrangement links TRBV5-1 to TRBJ1-4; D not resolved. Trimming removed 4 bases at V and 7 bases at J, with 11 bases between. The V gene's germline CDR1 is SGHRS and CDR2 YFSETQ. The CDR3 is made up of 13 amino acids. CDR3 region: CASSQDMGEKLFF. The CDR3 DNA reads TGCGCCAGCAGCCAAGACATGGGTGAAAAACTGTTTTTT.

This chain links TRBV7-3 with TRBJ2-3, with TRBD2 matching over 11 bases. CDR3 length: 16 amino acids. Germline lookup yields CDR1 SGHTA and CDR2 FQGTGA. The V segment lost 5 bases and the J segment 6 bases; nucleotides outside the gene matches: 10. CDR3 sequence reads: CASSNFSGRATDTQYF. The CDR3 DNA sequence: TGTGCCAGCAGCAACTTTAGCGGGAGGGCCACGGATACGCAGTATTTT.

The chain employs TRBV5-8 and TRBJ2-2, with TRBD2 matching 13 bases. CDR3 length equals 16 residues. Looked up from germline, CDR1 is SGHTS and CDR2 is YDEGEE. V gave up 5 bases and J gave up 5 bases; unmatched junction bases: 6. CDR3 in DNA: TGTGCCAGCAGACCGGGACTAGCGGGATGGACCGGGGAGCTGTTTTTT. It is translated as CASRPGLAGWTGELFF. Full variable domain (missing parts from reference TRBV5-8 and TRBJ2-2): EAGVTQSPTHLIKTRGQQATLRCSPISGHTSVYWYQQALGLGLQFLLWYDEGEERNRGNFPPRFSGRQFPNYSSELNVNALELEDSALYLCASRPGLAGWTGELFFGEGSRLTVL.

The J gene is TRBJ2-2, the V gene TRBV5-5; perhaps TRBD1 as D (6 bases). The CDR3 has 14 residues. CDR1 is SGHKS, CDR2 YYEKEE, per germline (reference sequence). V was trimmed by 5 bases and J by 5 bases, leaving 13 bases between them. The CDR3 DNA sequence: TGTGCCAGCAGTACGGGACATCCAACCGGGGAGCTGTTTTTT. Protein sequence: CASSTGHPTGELFF.

The chain links TRBV28 to TRBJ2-7, with TRBD2 as a possible D gene (5 bases). With 3 bases removed from V and 3 bases from J, the gap between germline ends came to 12 bases. The CDR3 covers 14 residues. Germline assignment: CDR1 MDHEN and CDR2 SYDVKM. CDR3 sequence reads: CASSFGVRDYEQYF. Written as DNA, the CDR3 is TGTGCCAGCAGTTTTGGGGTTCGGGACTACGAGCAGTACTTC.

The rearrangement uses TRBV9 and TRBJ2-1; weak D call: TRBD1 (8 bases). The V end lost 4 bases, the J end lost 2 bases, and 19 bases lay between the germline ends. This CDR3 has 17 residues. CDR1 and CDR2 from the germline V gene are SGDLS and YYNGEE. The CDR3 DNA reads as TGTGCCAGCAGCCGCCAGGGGGCGGGAGTAGCCTACAATGAGCAGTTCTTC. Translated, it gives CASSRQGAGVAYNEQFF.

To note about this clone: Other DNA variants within this sample encode the same CDR3. This chain links TRBV6-1 with TRBJ2-7; D may be TRBD1 (5 bases). The CDR3 contains 12 residues. With 8 bases removed from V and 3 bases from J, the gap between germline ends came to 11 bases. Germline lookup yields CDR1 MNHNS and CDR2 SASEGT. The CDR3 loop is CASSRQGYEQYF. The DNA of the CDR3 is TGTGCCAGCTCGCGGCAGGGCTACGAGCAGTACTTC.

V and J are TRBV28 and TRBJ1-2, with D perhaps TRBD1 (5 bases). The CDR3 is made up of 14 amino acids. The V end was cut by 1 base, the J end by 4 bases, with 10 bases between. Germline V gives CDR1 MDHEN, CDR2 SYDVKM. The CDR3 is CASSLSRAPYGYTF. The DNA of the CDR3 is TGTGCCAGCAGTTTATCCAGGGCTCCCTATGGCTACACCTTC.

The chain links TRBV11-1 to TRBJ2-7; 11 bases match TRBD2. J lost 6 bases, V lost 1 base, and 11 bases had no gene match. The CDR3 is made up of 17 amino acids. Germline assignment: CDR1 SGHAT and CDR2 FQDESV (reference sequence). The CDR3 nucleotides read TGTGCCAGCAGCTTAGGAAGTAGCGGGAGGGCTACCCGCGAGCAGTACTTC. Translating gives CASSLGSSGRATREQYF.

The rearrangement uses TRBV7-2 and TRBJ2-7; weak D call: TRBD1 (5 bases). CDR3 size: 14 residues. Germline lookup yields CDR1 SGHTA and CDR2 FQGNSA. V was pared by 5 bases and J by 1 base, with 12 bases between. The CDR3 protein is CASSPQTGSYEQYF. The DNA for the CDR3 is TGTGCCAGCAGCCCACAAACAGGTTCCTACGAGCAGTACTTC.

The gene calls are TRBV4-3 and TRBJ2-7; tentative D call: TRBD2 (7 bases). V lost 0 bases, J lost 2 bases, and 17 bases lay in between. Germline V gene lookup returns CDR1 LGHNA and CDR2 YSLEER. The CDR3 is 17 amino acids. The chain's CDR3 is CASSQDLGWEGAYEQYF. The CDR3, as DNA: TGCGCCAGCAGCCAAGATCTCGGGTGGGAGGGGGCCTACGAGCAGTACTTC.

The chain is built from TRBV7-2 and TRBJ2-7; 8 nucleotides agree with TRBD2. CDR3 size: 15 residues. Trimming took 4 bases from V and 3 from J; bases not matched to a gene: 8. CDR1 SGHTA and CDR2 FQGNSA come from the germline V gene. The CDR3 sequence: CASSSPGTRNYEQYF. DNA of the CDR3: TGTGCCAGCAGCTCACCGGGGACTAGAAACTACGAGCAGTACTTC.

The chain recombines TRBV7-9 with TRBJ2-7; D might be TRBD2 (5 bases). The germline CDR1 and CDR2 sequences are SEHNR and FQNEAQ (reference sequence). The V end lost 2 bases, the J end lost 2 bases, and 13 bases lay between the germline ends. The CDR3 totals 15 residues. The CDR3: CASSLPNSGPYEQYF. As DNA, the CDR3 is TGTGCCAGCAGCTTACCTAACAGCGGACCCTACGAGCAGTACTTC.